This T cell receptor (beta chain) comes out of a study of OX40 agonist ivuxolimab in advanced cancers. Study context: In this cohort, patients received ivuxolimab, an agonistic anti-OX40 (CD134) antibody.

Study results and limitations: Relative to CD4+ cells, CD8+ T cells on average had more expanded clones. Nonresponders included some who also had low normalized T-cell clonal expansion.

A note on this clone: Its specificity is unknown.

V was pared by 4 bases and J by 3 bases, with 10 bases between. Per the germline V gene, CDR1 is MNHNS and CDR2 is SASEGT. The CDR3 runs 14 residues. Libraries were prepared by immunoSEQ multiplex PCR; TCRdb keeps only in-frame clonotypes and omits some of them. This table holds 69,000 or so clones, 65% to 90% found once. The sequence derives from an adult with an advanced solid tumor such as melanoma, head and neck, liver or kidney cancer. Sequenced here: CD4+ or CD8+ T cells sorted from blood, sampled in a trial of the OX40 agonist ivuxolimab. This chain joins TRBV6-1 and TRBJ2-1; no clear D. This CDR3 reads CASSGRAGYNEQFF. CDR3 bases: TGTGCCAGCAGTGGCCGGGCCGGCTACAATGAGCAGTTCTTC.